These 10 T cell receptor beta chains were all obtained from the same sample, sequenced in a study of T-cell memory formation after mild COVID-19. TCRdb called the 5' RACE reads again in MiXCR, with one record for every CDR3 protein. Among roughly 89,000 distinct CDR3 sequences listed, about 13% were seen once. The sample was PBMCs or a T cell subset sorted from them (not recorded which). Receptors were obtained from an adult woman who had mild COVID-19 (a few samples of this study predate the infection). Cell type and time point are not known.

The chain has TRBV23-1 and TRBJ2-5; D ambiguous. TRBV23-1 is filed as an ORF, its function uncertain. The CDR3 spans 16 residues. The V end was cut by 0 bases, the J end by 1 base, with 12 bases between. The CDR3 is CASSQSIQRGQETQYF. As DNA, the CDR3 is TGCGCCAGCAGTCAATCGATACAGCGTGGCCAAGAGACCCAGTACTTC.

The J gene is TRBJ2-1, the V gene TRBV20-1; the D call may be TRBD1 or TRBD2 (5 bases each). V lost 1 base and J lost 4, with 20 bases in between. Looked up from germline, CDR1 is DFQATT and CDR2 is SNEGSKA (reference sequence). CDR3 length equals 17 residues. The CDR3 spells CSARVGETITGYNEQFF. CDR3 DNA sequence: TGCAGTGCTAGAGTAGGGGAGACGATTACGGGTTACAATGAGCAGTTCTTC.

The chain couples TRBV27 to TRBJ2-3; D is perhaps TRBD2 (6 bases). This CDR3 contains 15 residues. With 7 bases removed from V and 0 bases from J, the gap between germline ends came to 14 bases. Germline V gene sequence: CDR1 MNHEY, CDR2 SMNVEV (reference sequence). CDR3 nucleotide sequence: TGTGCCAGCAATGGGGGGTGGGGTAGCACAGATACGCAGTATTTT. Translated, it gives CASNGGWGSTDTQYF.

The V gene is TRBV5-5, the J gene TRBJ2-3, with a weak D call TRBD2 (6 bases). V was pared by 3 bases and J by 2 bases, with 22 bases between. The CDR3 covers 18 residues. The germline gives CDR1 SGHKS, CDR2 YYEKEE (reference sequence). The CDR3: CASSSVTIADAATDTQYF. The CDR3 DNA sequence: TGTGCCAGCAGCTCGGTAACTATAGCGGACGCAGCCACAGATACGCAGTATTTT.

In this sample, this clonotype turned up a few times. This sequence joins TRBV18 and TRBJ2-3; no clear D. Trimming took off 0 bases at V and 6 bases at J, with 4 bases between the two ends. Germline CDR1 is KGHSH and CDR2 is LQKENI. The CDR3 loop spans 12 amino acids. CDR3 DNA sequence: TGTGCCAGCTCACCACCGGCGGATACGCAGTATTTT. This gives the protein CASSPPADTQYF. Full variable domain (missing parts from reference TRBV18 and TRBJ2-3): NAGVMQNPRHLVRRRGQEARLRCSPMKGHSHVYWYRQLPEEGLKFMVYLQKENIIDESGMPKERFSAEFPKEGPSILRIQQVVRGDSAAYFCASSPPADTQYFGPGTRLTVL.

The CDR3 nucleotides read TGTGCCAGCAGCTATTACCCCGGGACAGGGGGGAACTATGGCTACACCTTC. Translating gives CASSYYPGTGGNYGYTF. This sequence joins TRBV7-2 and TRBJ1-2; 11 bases fit TRBD1. The germline V gene has CDR1 SGHTA and CDR2 FQGNSA. V gave up 4 bases and J gave up 2 bases; unmatched junction bases: 9. The CDR3 totals 17 residues.

In this sample, this clonotype turned up a few times. V gene TRBV20-1 combines with J gene TRBJ2-1; unclear D gene. Trimming pared 0 bases from V and 4 bases from J, leaving 13 bases between. This CDR3 is 15 amino acids long. Germline V gene lookup returns CDR1 DFQATT and CDR2 SNEGSKA (reference sequence). CDR3 nucleotide sequence: TGCAGTGCTAGAGATTCGGCGGATCCTTACAATGAGCAGTTCTTC. It yields the protein CSARDSADPYNEQFF.

On this clonotype: One junction end disagrees with the germline gene, perhaps due to a read error. The J gene is TRBJ2-7, the V gene TRBV9; unclear D gene. The CDR3 loop spans 15 amino acids. From germline, CDR1 is SGDLS and CDR2 YYNGEE. For the CDR3, the DNA is TGTGCCAGCAGCCCTTCTGAAAGTAGCTCCCACGAGCAGTACTTC. Protein: CASSPSESSSHEQYF.

This clonotype was detected many times. The rearrangement joins TRBV29-1 to TRBJ2-1; perhaps TRBD1 as D (6 bases). Trimming shortened V by 7 bases and J by 5 bases, and 9 bases separated the two germline ends. Germline V gives CDR1 SQVTM, CDR2 ANQGSEA. This CDR3 contains 11 residues. The CDR3 is CSATGNNEQFF. The CDR3 bases are TGCAGCGCTACAGGGAACAATGAGCAGTTCTTC.

This sequence joins TRBV5-6 and TRBJ1-2; possibly TRBD1 for D (6 bases). Germline assignment: CDR1 SGHDT and CDR2 YYEEEE. V was trimmed by 4 bases and J by 6 bases, leaving 13 bases between them. The CDR3 is 13 residues long. In nucleotides, the CDR3 is TGTGCCAGCAGCCCCCCAGGGGCGGATGGCTACACCTTC. It translates to CASSPPGADGYTF. Together with reference TRBV5-6 and TRBJ1-2, the CDR3 gives the full variable domain: DAGVTQSPTHLIKTRGQQVTLRCSPKSGHDTVSWYQQALGQGPQFIFQYYEEEERQRGNFPDRFSGHQFPNYSSELNVNALLLGDSALYLCASSPPGADGYTFGSGTRLTVV.